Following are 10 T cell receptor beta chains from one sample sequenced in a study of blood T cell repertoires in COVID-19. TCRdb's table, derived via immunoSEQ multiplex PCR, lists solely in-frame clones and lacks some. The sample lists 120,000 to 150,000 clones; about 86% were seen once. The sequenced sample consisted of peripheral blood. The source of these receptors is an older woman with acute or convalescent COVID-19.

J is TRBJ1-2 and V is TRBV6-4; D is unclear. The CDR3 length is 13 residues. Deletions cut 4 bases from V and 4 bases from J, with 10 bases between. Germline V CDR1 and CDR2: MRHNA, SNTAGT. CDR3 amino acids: CASSAQVGYGYTF. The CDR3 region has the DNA TGTGCCAGCAGTGCCCAGGTTGGCTATGGCTACACCTTC.

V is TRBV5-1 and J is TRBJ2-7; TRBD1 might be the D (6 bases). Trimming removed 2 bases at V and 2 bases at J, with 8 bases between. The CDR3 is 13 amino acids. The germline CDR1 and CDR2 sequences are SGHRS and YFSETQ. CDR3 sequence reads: CASSFNRAYEQYF. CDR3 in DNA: TGCGCCAGCAGCTTCAACAGGGCCTACGAGCAGTACTTC.

The CDR3 DNA reads as TGTGCCAGCTCACCGATCGGAGACACCGGGGAGCTGTTTTTT. This encodes CASSPIGDTGELFF. This sequence joins TRBV18 and TRBJ2-2; the D is unclear. The germline V gene encodes CDR1 KGHSH and CDR2 LQKENI. CDR3 length equals 14 residues. The ends were cut back, 3 bases at V and 3 bases at J, with 8 bases in the middle. Complete variable domain (other parts from reference TRBV18 and TRBJ2-2): NAGVMQNPRHLVRRRGQEARLRCSPMKGHSHVYWYRQLPEEGLKFMVYLQKENIIDESGMPKERFSAEFPKEGPSILRIQQVVRGDSAAYFCASSPIGDTGELFFGEGSRLTVL.

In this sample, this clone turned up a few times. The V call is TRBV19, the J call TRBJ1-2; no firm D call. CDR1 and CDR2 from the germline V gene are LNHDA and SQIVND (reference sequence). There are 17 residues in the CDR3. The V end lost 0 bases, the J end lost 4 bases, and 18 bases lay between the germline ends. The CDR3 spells CASSIDRGAVDIYGYTF. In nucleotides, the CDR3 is TGTGCCAGTAGTATAGATCGCGGAGCAGTCGATATCTATGGCTACACCTTC.

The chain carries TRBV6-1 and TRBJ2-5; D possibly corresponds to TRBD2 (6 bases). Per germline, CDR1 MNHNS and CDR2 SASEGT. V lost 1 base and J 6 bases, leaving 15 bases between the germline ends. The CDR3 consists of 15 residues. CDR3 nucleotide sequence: TGTGCCAGCAGTGAAGGACTAGTGGGTAAGAAGACCCAGTACTTC. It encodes CASSEGLVGKKTQYF.

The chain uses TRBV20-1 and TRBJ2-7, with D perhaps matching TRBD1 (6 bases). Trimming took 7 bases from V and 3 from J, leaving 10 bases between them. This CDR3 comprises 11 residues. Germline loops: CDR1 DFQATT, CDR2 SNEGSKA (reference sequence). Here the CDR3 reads CSVNRDYEQYF. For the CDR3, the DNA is TGCAGTGTGAACAGGGACTACGAGCAGTACTTC.

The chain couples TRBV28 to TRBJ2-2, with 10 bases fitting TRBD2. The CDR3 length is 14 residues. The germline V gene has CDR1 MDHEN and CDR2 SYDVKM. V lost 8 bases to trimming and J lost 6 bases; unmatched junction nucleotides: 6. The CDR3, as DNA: TGTGCCAGCCGAGCGGGGGGGCCCTCCGGGGAGCTGTTTTTT. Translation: CASRAGGPSGELFF.

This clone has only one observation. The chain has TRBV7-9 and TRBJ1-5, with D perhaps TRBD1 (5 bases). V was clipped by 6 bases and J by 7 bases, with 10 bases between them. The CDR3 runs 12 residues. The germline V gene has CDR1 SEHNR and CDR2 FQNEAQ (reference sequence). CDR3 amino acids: CASRQGGQPQHF. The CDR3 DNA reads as TGTGCCAGCAGGCAGGGCGGCCAGCCCCAGCATTTT.

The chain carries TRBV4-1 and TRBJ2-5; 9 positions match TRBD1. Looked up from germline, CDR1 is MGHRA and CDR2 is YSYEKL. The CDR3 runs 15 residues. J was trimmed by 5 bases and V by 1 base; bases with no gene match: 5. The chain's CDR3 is CASSQVGQGGETQYF. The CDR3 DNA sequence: TGCGCCAGCAGCCAAGTGGGACAGGGAGGGGAGACCCAGTACTTC.

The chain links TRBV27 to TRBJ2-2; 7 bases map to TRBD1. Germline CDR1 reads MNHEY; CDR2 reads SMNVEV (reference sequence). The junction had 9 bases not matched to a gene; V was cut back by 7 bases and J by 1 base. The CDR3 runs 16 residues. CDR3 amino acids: CASTPTYRGNTGELFF. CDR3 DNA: TGTGCCAGCACCCCTACTTACAGGGGGAACACCGGGGAGCTGTTTTTT.